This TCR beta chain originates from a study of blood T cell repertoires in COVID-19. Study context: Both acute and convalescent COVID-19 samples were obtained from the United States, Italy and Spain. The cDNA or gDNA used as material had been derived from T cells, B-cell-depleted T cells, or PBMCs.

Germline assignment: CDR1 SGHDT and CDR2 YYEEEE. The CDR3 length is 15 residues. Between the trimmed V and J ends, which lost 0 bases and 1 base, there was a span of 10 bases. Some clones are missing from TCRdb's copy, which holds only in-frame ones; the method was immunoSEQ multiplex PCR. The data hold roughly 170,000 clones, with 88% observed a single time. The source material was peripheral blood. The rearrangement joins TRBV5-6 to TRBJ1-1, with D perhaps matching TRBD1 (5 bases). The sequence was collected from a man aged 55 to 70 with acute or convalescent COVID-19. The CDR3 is CASSLDGGSNTEAFF. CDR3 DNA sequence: TGTGCCAGCAGCTTGGATGGGGGGTCGAACACTGAAGCTTTCTTT.